This T cell receptor (beta chain) is from a study of blood T cell repertoires in COVID-19. Background on the study: T cells, B-cell-depleted T cells, or PBMCs supplied cDNA or gDNA.

Trimming took 1 base from V and 1 from J; bases not matched to a gene: 3. CDR3 size: 14 residues. CDR1 is SQVTM, CDR2 ANQGSEA, per germline. Clones were sequenced by immunoSEQ multiplex PCR, and TCRdb holds only the in-frame ones, with some missing. The table lists about 160,000 clones, 70% to 90% of them singletons, with 6.6% in the top ten. The chain is built from TRBV29-1 and TRBJ1-1; 7 bases match TRBD1. Sequencing was performed on PBMCs or T cells enriched from blood (not recorded which). The sequence was obtained from a woman between 50 and 59 years old who had recovered from COVID-19. The CDR3 nucleotides read TGCAGCGTTGAAGTAGGGGGCCGGAACACTGAAGCTTTCTTT. It translates to CSVEVGGRNTEAFF.